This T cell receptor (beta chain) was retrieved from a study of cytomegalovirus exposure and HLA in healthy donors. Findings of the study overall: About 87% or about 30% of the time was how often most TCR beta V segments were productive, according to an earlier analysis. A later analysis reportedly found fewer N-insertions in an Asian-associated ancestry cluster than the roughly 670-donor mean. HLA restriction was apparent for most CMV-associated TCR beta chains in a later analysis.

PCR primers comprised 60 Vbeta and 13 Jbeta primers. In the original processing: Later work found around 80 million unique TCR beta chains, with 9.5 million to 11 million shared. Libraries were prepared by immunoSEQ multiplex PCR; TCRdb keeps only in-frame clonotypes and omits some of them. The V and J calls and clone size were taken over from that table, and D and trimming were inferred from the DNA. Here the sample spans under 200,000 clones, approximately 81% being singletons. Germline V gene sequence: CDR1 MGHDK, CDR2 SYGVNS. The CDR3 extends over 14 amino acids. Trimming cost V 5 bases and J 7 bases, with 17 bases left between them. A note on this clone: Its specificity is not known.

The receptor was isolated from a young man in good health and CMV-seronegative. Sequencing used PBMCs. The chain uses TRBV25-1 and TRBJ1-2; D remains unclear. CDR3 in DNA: TGTGCCAGCAGTCCCTTCACTCCTACGAGTGGCTACACCTTC. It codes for CASSPFTPTSGYTF.